This T cell receptor (beta chain) stems from a study of T cells in Graves' hyperthyroidism and ophthalmopathy (dated by TCRdb to about 2019). For the wider study: Peripheral blood was sampled at the time of initial diagnosis, prior to any treatment. To identify TCR V-J signatures that set the groups apart, the researchers used a discovery cohort of more than 95 patients, made up of roughly 40 with Graves' ophthalmopathy and about 60 with stable Graves' hyperthyroidism. Prospective prediction of ophthalmopathy was tested in an independent validation cohort consisting of roughly 19 hyperthyroidism patients and approximately 16 patients who later progressed to ophthalmopathy. The 80 to 100 discovery patients were randomly divided into training and test sets at a 7:3 ratio. In addition, the study compared T-cell repertoires in thyroid tissue and in blood from roughly six Graves' hyperthyroidism patients. After sampling, hyperthyroidism patients received methimazole starting at 30 mg daily, and ophthalmopathy patients received high-dose intravenous methylprednisolone. According to the paper, TCR Vbeta CDR3 sequencing was carried out on 120 to 150 peripheral blood samples, which came from around 43 ophthalmopathy, 80 or so hyperthyroidism and 17 progressor patients.

Findings and caveats that apply to the study as a whole: In validation, progression to ophthalmopathy was predicted by the model with 70.59% sensitivity and 72.22% specificity, a median of roughly 6.4 months before onset. Most expanded thyroid clonotypes (frequency above 0.001) were also detected in blood, suggesting blood repertoires may reflect thyroid immune responses. Sample size was not statistically predetermined, and blinding of investigators to group allocation was not performed. A 13 V-J signature model separated ophthalmopathy from stable hyperthyroidism, with around 91% sensitivity and 81.08% specificity in cross-validation and 80%/75% in testing.

V is shortened by 2 bases, J by 7 bases, and the region joining them spans 14 bases. The CDR3 has 15 amino acids, counting the end cysteine and phenylalanine. The entry retains the CDR3 DNA only, 45 bases that are in frame from base 1. The CDR1 and CDR2 encoded by the germline V gene (reference sequence) are WNHNN and SYGVQD. Graves' hyperthyroidism was defined as stable when no progression to ophthalmopathy occurred over 18 months of follow-up. The hyperthyroidism patients were between 18 and 65 years old and newly diagnosed, with a disease duration of less than 2 months. Any patient with an uncontrolled infection, another autoimmune disease, pregnancy or lactation was excluded. Clinical symptoms, serum thyroxine and TRAb, thyroid ultrasound, and orbital computed tomography formed the basis for the diagnoses. PBMCs were isolated from about 9.2 ml of fresh peripheral blood by Ficoll-Paque density gradient centrifugation. Trizol reagent was used to extract total RNA, and RNA quality was then checked on an Agilent 2100 Bioanalyzer.

Many counts were recorded for this clonotype. Its antigen target is currently unknown. No base-level quality is on record; no much larger clone is a single base apart. TCR beta CDR3 regions were amplified from RNA transcripts. The TCR CDR3 was subjected to a first round of RT-PCR using the HTBI primer set and the Qiagen OneStep RT-PCR kit. A second multiplex PCR round built the libraries, followed by size selection and purification. The libraries were sequenced on an Illumina HiSeq2000 using paired-end 100 bp reads. Processing in the source paper ran as follows. SOAPnuke was used to process the raw data, removing reads that contained adapters or uncalled bases, had a mean Phred below 15, or lacked an exact match to the constant primer or identifier. High-quality paired reads were merged using COPE v1.2.5, and each unique nucleotide sequence was defined as a clonotype. Clonotypes were aligned to IMGT TRBV, TRBD and TRBJ reference segments using MiTCR v1.1. Only V-J combinations with frequency above 0.0001, covering 99.2% of repertoires, were analysed. The TCS score was defined as F50 (clonal expansion) divided by E x V (chaos), with BLOSUM62-based TCRdist calculated between CDR3 peptides within each V-J. Welch's t-statistics and random forest reduced several hundred V-J features to 10 to 15, which were used in a naive Bayes classifier (R e1071). TCRdb's own reprocessing of the public reads used fastp at Q25 and MiXCR and kept productive beta chains. Identical CDR3 proteins give one entry, which carries the most common genes and DNA. What appears here as the V and J calls and clone size reflects TCRdb's work, not the paper's. The sample yields around 580,000 distinct CDR3 sequences; approximately 16% were counted once. About 18% of the sample goes to the ten largest clones.

What was sequenced was blood. The origin of this receptor is a young woman with Graves' hyperthyroidism. Rearrangement joined TRBV10-1 to TRBJ2-2, with no confidently assigned D gene. The bases read TGCGCCAGCAGTGAGACGGCAGGTTTCGGCGGGGAGCTGTTTTTT. It encodes CASSETAGFGGELFF.